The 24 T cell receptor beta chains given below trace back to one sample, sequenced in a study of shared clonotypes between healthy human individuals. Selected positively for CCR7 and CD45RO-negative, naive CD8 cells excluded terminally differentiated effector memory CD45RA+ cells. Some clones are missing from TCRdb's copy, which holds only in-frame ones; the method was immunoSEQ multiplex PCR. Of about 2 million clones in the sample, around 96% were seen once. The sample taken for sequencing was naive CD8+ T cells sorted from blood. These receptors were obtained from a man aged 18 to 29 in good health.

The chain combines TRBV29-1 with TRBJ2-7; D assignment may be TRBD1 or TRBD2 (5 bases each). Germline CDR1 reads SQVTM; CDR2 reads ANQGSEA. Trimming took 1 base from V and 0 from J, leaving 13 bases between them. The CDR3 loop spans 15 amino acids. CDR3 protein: CSVEGGDRSSYEQYF. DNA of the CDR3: TGCAGCGTTGAAGGTGGGGACCGGAGCTCCTACGAGCAGTACTTC.

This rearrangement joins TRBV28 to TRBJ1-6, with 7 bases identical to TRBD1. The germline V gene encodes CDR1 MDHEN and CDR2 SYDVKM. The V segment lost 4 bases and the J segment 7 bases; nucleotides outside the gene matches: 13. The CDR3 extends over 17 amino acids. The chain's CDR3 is CASSSPNLQGPNSPLHF. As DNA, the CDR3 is TGTGCCAGCAGTTCGCCTAACCTACAGGGGCCCAATTCACCCCTCCACTTT.

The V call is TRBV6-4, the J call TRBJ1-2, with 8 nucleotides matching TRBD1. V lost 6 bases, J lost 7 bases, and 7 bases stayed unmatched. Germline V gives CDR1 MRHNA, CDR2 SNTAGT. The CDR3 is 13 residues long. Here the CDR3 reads CASRGGQGGGYTF. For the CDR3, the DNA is TGTGCCAGCAGGGGAGGACAGGGCGGTGGCTACACCTTC.

The CDR3 DNA reads as TGTGCCAGCAGCCAATTAAACCTTCAAAGTGGGGGAAACGGGCCTAGTGTCTACGAGCAGTACTTC. Its translation is CASSQLNLQSGGNGPSVYEQYF. The gene calls are TRBV16 and TRBJ2-7; D may match TRBD1 or TRBD2 (5 bases each). From germline, CDR1 is KGHSY and CDR2 FQNENV. Trimming removed 1 base from V and 3 bases from J, with 34 bases in between. The CDR3 has 22 amino acids. The whole variable domain, remainder taken from reference TRBV16 and TRBJ2-7, is GEEVAQTPKHLVRGEGQKAKLYCAPIKGHSYVFWYQQVLKNEFKFLISFQNENVFDETGMPKERFSAKCLPNSPCSLEIQATKLEDSAVYFCASSQLNLQSGGNGPSVYEQYFGPGTRLTVT.

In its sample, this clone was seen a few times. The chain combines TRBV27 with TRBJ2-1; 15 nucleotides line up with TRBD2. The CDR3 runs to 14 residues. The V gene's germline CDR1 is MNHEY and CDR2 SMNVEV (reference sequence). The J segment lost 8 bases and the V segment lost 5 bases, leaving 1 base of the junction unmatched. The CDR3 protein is CASSGLAGGHEQFF. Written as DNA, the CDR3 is TGTGCCAGCAGTGGACTAGCGGGGGGGCATGAGCAGTTCTTC.

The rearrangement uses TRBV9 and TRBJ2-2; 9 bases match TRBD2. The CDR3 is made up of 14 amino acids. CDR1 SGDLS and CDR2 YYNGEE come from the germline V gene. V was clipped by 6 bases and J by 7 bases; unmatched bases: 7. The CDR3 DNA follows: TGTGCCAGCACCCGCGGGGGGGCCGGCGGGGAGCTGTTTTTT. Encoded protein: CASTRGGAGGELFF.

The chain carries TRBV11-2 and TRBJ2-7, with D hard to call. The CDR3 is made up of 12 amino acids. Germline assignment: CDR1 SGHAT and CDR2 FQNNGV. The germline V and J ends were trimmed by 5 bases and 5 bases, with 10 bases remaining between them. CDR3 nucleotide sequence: TGTGCCAGCAGCCCTCTGTCCGACGAGCAGTACTTC. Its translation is CASSPLSDEQYF. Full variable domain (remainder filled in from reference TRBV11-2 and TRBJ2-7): EAGVAQSPRYKIIEKRQSVAFWCNPISGHATLYWYQQILGQGPKLLIQFQNNGVVDDSQLPKDRFSAERLKGVDSTLKIQPAKLEDSAVYLCASSPLSDEQYFGPGTRLTVT.

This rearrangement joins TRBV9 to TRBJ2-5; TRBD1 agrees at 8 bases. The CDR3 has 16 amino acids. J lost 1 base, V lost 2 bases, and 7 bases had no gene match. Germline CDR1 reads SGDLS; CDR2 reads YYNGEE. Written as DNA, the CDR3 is TGTGCCAGCAGCGTGAACCGGGACAGGCCCCAAGAGACCCAGTACTTC. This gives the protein CASSVNRDRPQETQYF.

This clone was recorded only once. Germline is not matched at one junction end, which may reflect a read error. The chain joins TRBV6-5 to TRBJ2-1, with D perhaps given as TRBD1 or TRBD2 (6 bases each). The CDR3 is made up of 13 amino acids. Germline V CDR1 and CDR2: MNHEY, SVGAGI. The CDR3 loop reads CASTYGGNGEQFF. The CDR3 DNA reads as TGTGCCAGCACTTACGGGGGCAACGGTGAGCAGTTCTTC.

CDR3 sequence reads: CASSYRGNHEQYF. In nucleotides, the CDR3 is TGTGCCAGCAGTTACCGAGGGAACCACGAGCAGTACTTC. The chain links TRBV6-5 to TRBJ2-7; possible D gene TRBD2, 5 bases. Germline assignment: CDR1 MNHEY and CDR2 SVGAGI. This CDR3 contains 13 residues. Trimming took off 2 bases at V and 5 bases at J, with 10 bases between the two ends.

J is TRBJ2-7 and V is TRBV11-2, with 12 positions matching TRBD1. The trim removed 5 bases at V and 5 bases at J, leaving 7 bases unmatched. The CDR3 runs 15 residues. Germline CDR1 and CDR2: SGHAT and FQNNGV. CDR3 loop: CASSTGDRGRHEQYF. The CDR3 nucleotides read TGTGCCAGCAGCACCGGGGACAGGGGGCGACACGAGCAGTACTTC.

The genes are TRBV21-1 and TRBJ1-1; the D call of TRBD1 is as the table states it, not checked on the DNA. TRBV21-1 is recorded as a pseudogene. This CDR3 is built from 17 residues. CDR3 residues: CASSKNREGQGDTEAFF. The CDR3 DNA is TGTGCCAGCAGCAAAAATCGGGAGGGACAGGGCGACACTGAAGCTTTCTTT.

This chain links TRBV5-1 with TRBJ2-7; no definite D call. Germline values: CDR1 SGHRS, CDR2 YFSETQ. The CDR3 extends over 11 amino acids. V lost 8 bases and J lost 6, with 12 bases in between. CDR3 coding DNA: TGCGCCAGATCTAAGACCGGCGAGCAGTACTTC. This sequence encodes CARSKTGEQYF.

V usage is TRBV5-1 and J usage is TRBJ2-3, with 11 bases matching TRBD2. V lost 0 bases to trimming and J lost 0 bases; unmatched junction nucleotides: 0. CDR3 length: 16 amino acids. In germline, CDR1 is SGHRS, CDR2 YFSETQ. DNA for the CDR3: TGCGCCAGCAGCTTGGCTAGCGGGGGGAGCACAGATACGCAGTATTTT. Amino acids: CASSLASGGSTDTQYF.

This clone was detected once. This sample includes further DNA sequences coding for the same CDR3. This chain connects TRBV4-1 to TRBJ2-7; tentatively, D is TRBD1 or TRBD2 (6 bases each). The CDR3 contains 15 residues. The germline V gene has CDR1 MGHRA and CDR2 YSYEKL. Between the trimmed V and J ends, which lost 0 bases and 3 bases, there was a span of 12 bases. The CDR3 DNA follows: TGCGCCAGCAGCCAAGAAGAGGGGGGAGGCTACGAGCAGTACTTC. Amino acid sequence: CASSQEEGGGYEQYF.

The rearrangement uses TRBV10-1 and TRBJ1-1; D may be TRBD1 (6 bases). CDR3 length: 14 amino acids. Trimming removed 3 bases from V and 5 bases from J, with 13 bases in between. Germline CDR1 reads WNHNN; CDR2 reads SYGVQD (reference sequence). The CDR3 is CASSDGGSGTEAFF. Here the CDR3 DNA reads TGCGCCAGCAGTGACGGGGGCAGTGGTACTGAAGCTTTCTTT.

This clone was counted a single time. The CDR3, as DNA: TGTGCCAGCAGTGAAACCGGGACAGGGCTGCGTGAGCAGTACTTC. Its protein product is CASSETGTGLREQYF. This chain connects TRBV9 to TRBJ2-7; 9 bases align to TRBD1. The CDR3 loop spans 15 amino acids. Germline V lookup: CDR1 SGDLS, CDR2 YYNGEE. V was clipped by 5 bases and J by 7 bases; unmatched bases: 13.

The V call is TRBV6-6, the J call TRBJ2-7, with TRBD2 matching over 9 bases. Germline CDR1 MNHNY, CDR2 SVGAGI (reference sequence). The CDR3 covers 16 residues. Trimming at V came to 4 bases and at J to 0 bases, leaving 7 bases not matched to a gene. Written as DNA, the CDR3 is TGTGCCAGCAGTTCCTCTAGCGGGATGAGCTCCTACGAGCAGTACTTC. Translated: CASSSSSGMSSYEQYF.

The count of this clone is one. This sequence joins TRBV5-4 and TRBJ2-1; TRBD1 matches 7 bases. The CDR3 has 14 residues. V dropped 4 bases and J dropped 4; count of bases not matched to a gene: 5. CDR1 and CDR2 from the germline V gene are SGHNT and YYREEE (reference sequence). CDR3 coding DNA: TGTGCCAGCAGCAATAGGGACAGTTACAATGAGCAGTTCTTC. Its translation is CASSNRDSYNEQFF.

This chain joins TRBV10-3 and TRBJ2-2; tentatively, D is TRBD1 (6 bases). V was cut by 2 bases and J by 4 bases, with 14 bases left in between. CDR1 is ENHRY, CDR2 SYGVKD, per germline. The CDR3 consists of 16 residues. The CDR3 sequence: CAISEMGQSGTGELFF. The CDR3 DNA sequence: TGTGCCATCAGTGAGATGGGACAATCGGGCACCGGGGAGCTGTTTTTT.

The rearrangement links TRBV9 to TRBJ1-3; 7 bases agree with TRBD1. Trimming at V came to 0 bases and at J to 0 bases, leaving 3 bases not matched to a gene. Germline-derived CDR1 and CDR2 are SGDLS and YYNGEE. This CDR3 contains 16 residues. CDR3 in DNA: TGTGCCAGCAGCGTAGAAGGGGACAGCTCTGGAAACACCATATATTTT. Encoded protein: CASSVEGDSSGNTIYF.

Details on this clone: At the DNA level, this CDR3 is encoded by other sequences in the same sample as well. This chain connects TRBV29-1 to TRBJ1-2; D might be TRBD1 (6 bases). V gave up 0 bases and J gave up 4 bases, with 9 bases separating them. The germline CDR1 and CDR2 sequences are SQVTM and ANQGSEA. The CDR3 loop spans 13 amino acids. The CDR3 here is CSVEEDSSYGYTF. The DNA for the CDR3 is TGCAGCGTTGAAGAGGACAGTTCCTATGGCTACACCTTC.

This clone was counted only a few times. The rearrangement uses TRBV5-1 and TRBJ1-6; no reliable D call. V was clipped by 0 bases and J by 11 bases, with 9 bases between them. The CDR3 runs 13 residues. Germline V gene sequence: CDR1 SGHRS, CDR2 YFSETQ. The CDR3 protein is CASSLADGPPLHF. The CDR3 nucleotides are TGCGCCAGCAGCTTGGCCGATGGCCCACCCCTCCACTTT.

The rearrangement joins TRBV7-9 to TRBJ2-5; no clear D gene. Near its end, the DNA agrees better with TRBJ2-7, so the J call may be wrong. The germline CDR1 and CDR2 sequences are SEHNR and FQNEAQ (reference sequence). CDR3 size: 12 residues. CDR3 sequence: CASSYENYEQYF. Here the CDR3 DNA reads TGTGCCAGCAGCTACGAAAACTACGAGCAGTACTTC.